One T cell receptor beta chain is described in this entry. The V gene end was trimmed by 6 bases and the J gene end by 1 base; junction bases not matched to a gene: 10. The CDR3 covers 16 residues. Germline CDR1 MGHDK, CDR2 SYGVNS. This specimen comes from a study of shared clonotypes between healthy human individuals. Donors were healthy HIV-negative adults without recent acute infections or vaccinations. All donors were Caucasian adults living in Nashville, Tennessee. Profiling relied on immunoSEQ multiplex PCR, and the TCRdb table lists in-frame clones only, not all of them. The data show some 2 million clones, approximately 95% seen once.

This sequence originates from a man aged 18 to 29 in good health. Sequenced: naive CD4+ T cells sorted from blood. Indicated subset: CD45RA+ positively selected. The rearrangement joins TRBV25-1 to TRBJ2-3; 7 nucleotides align to TRBD1. This CDR3 reads CASSVRQGRRTDTQYF. The CDR3 nucleotides are TGTGCCAGCAGCGTCCGACAGGGCCGGCGCACAGATACGCAGTATTTT.